The T cell receptor beta chain under discussion was sequenced for a study of blood T cell repertoires in COVID-19. Overall study: COVID-19 samples from acute and convalescent phases originated in the United States, Italy and Spain.

V was clipped by 0 bases and J by 9 bases, with 18 bases between them. This CDR3 has 15 amino acids. Germline V gene sequence: CDR1 GTSNPN, CDR2 SVGIG (reference sequence). Authors' methods: From reference gene primer amplification, estimates of nucleated cell counts were derived. Repertoires were generated with immunoSEQ multiplex PCR, while TCRdb's copy carries only in-frame clones and drops some. That table supplies the V and J calls and clone size; D and trimming were determined from the DNA. The table shows approximately 140,000 clones, with about nine tenths occurring only once. The receptor comes from a man in his forties or fifties with active or convalescent COVID-19. The sample taken for sequencing was peripheral blood. This chain joins TRBV30 and TRBJ2-1, with D perhaps matching TRBD2 (6 bases). The CDR3 spells CAWSVPLGWRGEQFF. CDR3 bases: TGTGCCTGGAGTGTTCCCCTAGGTTGGAGGGGTGAGCAGTTCTTC.